This T cell receptor (beta chain) was sequenced during a study of cytomegalovirus exposure and HLA in healthy donors. Study-level results: Accurate prediction of most subjects' HLA-A and HLA-B alleles from TCR beta sequences was reported. The productive fraction for most TCR beta V segments was about 87% or about 30% in an earlier analysis.

CDR3 length equals 13 residues. The germline gives CDR1 LGHNA, CDR2 YNFKEQ. Trimming left V 0 bases short and J 10 bases short, with 12 bases between. 60 Vbeta and 13 Jbeta primers were used in PCR. The method was immunoSEQ multiplex PCR; TCRdb's version includes in-frame clones alone and lacks a portion of them. The table has 150,000 to 200,000 clones, 78% seen once. On this clone: The antigen is not known.

The V and J genes are TRBV4-2 and TRBJ1-1; D gene ambiguous. The sequenced sample was PBMCs. The source of this sequence is a woman aged 30 to 39 in good health and CMV-seropositive. CDR3 residues: CASSQDRPGRAFF. DNA of the CDR3: TGTGCCAGCAGCCAAGATCGTCCGGGGAGAGCTTTCTTT.